One and the same sample provided the 15 T cell receptor beta chains below, sequenced in a study of identical twins (dated by TCRdb to the mid-2010s). Library method: 5' RACE. Instrument used: Illumina HiSeq 2000. The public reads were quality trimmed at Q25 with fastp and then assembled into clones with MiXCR by TCRdb, keeping productive beta chains. Each CDR3 protein appears once, grouped with its most common genes and DNA. This sample comprises approximately 350,000 distinct CDR3 sequences, 9% to 15% of them detected only once. Roughly 7.8% of the sample belongs to the ten largest clones. This sample was also put to use in a study of yellow fever vaccine responses in identical twins.

Source material: CD8+ T cells sorted from blood. The source of these receptors is a woman under 30 in good health.

This clonotype occurred a few times. The chain combines TRBV11-2 with TRBJ2-1; 8 bases line up with TRBD1. The germline V gene has CDR1 SGHAT and CDR2 FQNNGV. Trimming took 1 base from V and 9 from J; bases not matched to a gene: 2. This CDR3 is 13 amino acids long. In DNA, the CDR3 is TGTGCCAGCAGCTTAGGACAGGGGTTTGAGCAGTTCTTC. As protein: CASSLGQGFEQFF.

This clonotype was counted only a few times. The rearrangement links TRBV12-3 or TRBV12-4 to TRBJ2-1; TRBD1 matches at 8 bases. After removal of 6 bases from V and 3 bases from J, the junction contained 4 bases not matched to a gene. The CDR3 consists of 14 residues. In DNA, the CDR3 is TGTGCCAGCAGCCGGACAGGGAACTACAATGAGCAGTTCTTC. This sequence encodes CASSRTGNYNEQFF.

This clonotype was found a few times. The chain uses TRBV24-1 and TRBJ2-6; D possibly corresponds to TRBD1 (6 bases). Germline lookup yields CDR1 KGHDR and CDR2 SFDVKD. The length of the CDR3 is 16 residues. V lost 4 bases to trimming and J lost 4 bases, with 13 bases between them. CDR3 sequence (DNA): TGTGCCACCAGTGACTTGACAGGATCCGGGGCCAACGTCCTGACTTTC. Translation gives CATSDLTGSGANVLTF.

There are a few counts of this clonotype. The rearrangement links TRBV12-5 to TRBJ1-2, with TRBD1 matching over 9 bases. The trim removed 4 bases at V and 4 bases at J, leaving 7 bases unmatched. The CDR3 has 15 residues. Per the germline V gene, CDR1 is LGHNT and CDR2 is FRNRAP. CDR3 coding DNA: TGTGCTAGTGGTTCCCACACAGGGGGCGGCTATGGCTACACCTTC. Translation: CASGSHTGGGYGYTF.

This clonotype was seen ten or more times. The gene calls are TRBV7-8 and TRBJ2-3; a weak D match, TRBD1 (6 bases). Trimming pared 5 bases from V and 4 bases from J, leaving 13 bases between. The length of the CDR3 is 14 residues. CDR1 SGHVS and CDR2 FQNEAQ come from the germline V gene. The CDR3 nucleotides read TGTGCCAGCAGCCCTTGGGGGCCGTCAGATACGCAGTATTTT. Protein product: CASSPWGPSDTQYF.

This clonotype was seen only a few times. This chain uses TRBV7-9 with TRBJ2-3; 7 bases match TRBD1. The CDR3 runs to 13 residues. Germline CDR1 is SEHNR and CDR2 is FQNEAQ (reference sequence). Trimming took 5 bases from V and 14 from J; bases not matched to a gene: 13. In DNA, the CDR3 is TGTGCCAGCAGCGGAGCCGGGACAGCAACTCCGTATTTT. Amino acids: CASSGAGTATPYF.

This clonotype has a handful of counts. The chain recombines TRBV4-1 with TRBJ1-4, with D hard to call. V gave up 2 bases and J gave up 7 bases, with 14 bases separating them. The CDR3 has 15 residues. The germline V gene encodes CDR1 MGHRA and CDR2 YSYEKL. Written as DNA, the CDR3 is TGCGCCAGCAGCCAAACTCACGGACCCCTTGAAAAACTGTTTTTT. Its protein product is CASSQTHGPLEKLFF.

The chain joins TRBV6-2 or TRBV6-3 to TRBJ2-7, with TRBD1 as a possible D gene (6 bases). The V end was cut by 6 bases, the J end by 4 bases, with 25 bases between. This CDR3 spans 17 amino acids. Germline CDR1 is MNHEY and CDR2 is SVGEGT. The CDR3 DNA sequence: TGTGCCAGCAGCCACGACCTGCTGGGGGCGTCAGAATACGAGCAGTACTTC. It is translated as CASSHDLLGASEYEQYF.

The chain recombines TRBV20-1 with TRBJ1-6, with D unresolved. The CDR3 is 16 residues long. With 2 bases removed from V and 0 bases from J, the gap between germline ends came to 11 bases. Germline CDR1 and CDR2: DFQATT and SNEGSKA (reference sequence). The CDR3 sequence: CSARKAQSSYNSPLHF. Here the CDR3 DNA reads TGCAGTGCTAGAAAGGCACAGAGCTCCTATAATTCACCCCTCCACTTT.

V usage is TRBV23-1 and J usage is TRBJ2-7, with D maybe TRBD1 (5 bases). TRBV23-1 falls under the ORF class, with uncertain function. V was clipped by 3 bases and J by 6 bases, with 9 bases between them. The CDR3 length is 12 residues. CDR3 sequence reads: CASSHQGCEQYV. In DNA, the CDR3 is TGCGCCAGCAGTCACCAGGGATGCGAGCAGTACGTC.

A word on this clonotype: One end of the junction varies from germline; a read error may be responsible. Written as DNA, the CDR3 is TGCAGCGTTGAAGTCGGGTCAGGGGAGTCCTGCAATGAGCAGTTCTTC. This sequence encodes CSVEVGSGESCNEQFF. This sequence joins TRBV29-1 and TRBJ2-1, with D possibly being TRBD1 (6 bases). The CDR3 extends over 16 amino acids. Germline CDR1 is SQVTM and CDR2 is ANQGSEA.

The chain has TRBV28 and TRBJ2-1; 11 nucleotides align to TRBD2. This CDR3 is built from 20 residues. Trimming cost V 2 bases and J 1 base; bases outside gene matches: 13. Germline V gene data show CDR1 as MDHEN and CDR2 as SYDVKM. The CDR3 nucleotides are TGTGCCAGCAGTTTACCGCCGGGACTAGCGGAGACCCCTTCCTACAATGAGCAGTTCTTC. This sequence encodes CASSLPPGLAETPSYNEQFF.

V and J are TRBV11-1 and TRBJ2-1; D is undetermined. From germline, CDR1 is SGHAT and CDR2 FQDESV (reference sequence). The CDR3 sequence is 11 residues long. Trimming removed 6 bases at V and 10 bases at J, with 10 bases between. The CDR3 region is CASSWTDEQFF. As DNA, the CDR3 is TGTGCCAGCAGTTGGACGGACGAGCAGTTCTTC.

Many counts were recorded for this clonotype. DNA for the CDR3: TGTGCCAGCAAGTTAGGCCGGTACGAGCAGTACTTC. Translated, it gives CASKLGRYEQYF. The chain is built from TRBV12-3 or TRBV12-4 and TRBJ2-7; D unresolved. V lost 7 bases and J 4 bases, leaving 11 bases between the germline ends. The CDR3 length is 12 residues.

This clonotype was detected only a few times. This sequence joins TRBV7-6 and TRBJ1-1; 7 bases align to TRBD1. CDR1 SGHVS and CDR2 FNYEAQ come from the germline V gene. Unmatched junction bases numbered 2, after V lost 1 base and J lost 0 bases. The CDR3 is 15 residues long. The CDR3 sequence: CASSLETGMNTEAFF. For the CDR3, the DNA is TGTGCCAGCAGCTTAGAGACAGGGATGAACACTGAAGCTTTCTTT.